One T cell receptor beta chain is described in this entry. Antigen specificity is unknown. The data were obtained in a study of shared clonotypes between healthy human individuals. As for the study in general: Each donor had three CD4 naive, three CD4 memory, two CD8 naive and one CD8 memory plate.

Profiled with immunoSEQ multiplex PCR; TCRdb holds only in-frame clones, not every one. There are roughly 2.1 million clones in the sample; just over 90% occur only once, and roughly 1.8% lies in the top ten. Naivety among CD8 cells was defined by CD45RO negativity and positive CCR7 selection, thereby excluding terminally differentiated effector memory CD45RA+ cells. The study, taken as a whole, reports: Read depth was anticipated to influence clonotype sharing among donors.

The TCR comes from a man younger than 30 in good health. Some clones in this sample may be carry-over from other donors' samples. Sequencing used naive CD8+ T cells from PBMCs.

The CDR3 nucleotides read TGTGCCAGCAGCGGATTCGACTGGGGCGGCAATGAGCAGTTCTTC. It yields the protein CASSGFDWGGNEQFF. This chain uses TRBV9 with TRBJ2-1; D might be TRBD1 (5 bases). This CDR3 comprises 15 residues. Deletions cut 3 bases from V and 6 bases from J, with 16 bases between. The V gene's germline CDR1 is SGDLS and CDR2 YYNGEE.